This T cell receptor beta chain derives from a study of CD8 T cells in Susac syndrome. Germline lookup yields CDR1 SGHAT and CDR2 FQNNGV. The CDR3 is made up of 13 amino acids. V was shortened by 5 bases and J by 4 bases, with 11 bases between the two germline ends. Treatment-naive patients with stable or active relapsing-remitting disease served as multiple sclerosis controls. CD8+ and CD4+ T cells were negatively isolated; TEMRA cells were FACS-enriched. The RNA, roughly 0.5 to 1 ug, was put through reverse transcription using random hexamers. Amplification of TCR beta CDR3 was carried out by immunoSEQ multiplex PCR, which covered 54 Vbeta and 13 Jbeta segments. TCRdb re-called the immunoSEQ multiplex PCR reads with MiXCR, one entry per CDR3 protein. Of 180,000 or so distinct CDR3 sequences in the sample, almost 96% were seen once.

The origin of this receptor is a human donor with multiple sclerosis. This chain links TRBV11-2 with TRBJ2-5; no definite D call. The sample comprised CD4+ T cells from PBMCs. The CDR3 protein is CASSPGRVETQYF. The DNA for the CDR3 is TGTGCCAGCAGCCCCGGAAGGGTAGAGACCCAGTACTTC.